Below are 24 T cell receptor beta chains sequenced from a single sample in a study of beta chain features in type 1 diabetes. The whole isolated RNA underwent reverse transcription, so sequencing captured expressed TCRB transcripts. Only in-frame clones appear in the TCRdb table, and some are missing; sequencing was by immunoSEQ multiplex PCR. The repertoire includes a few hundred thousand clones, 25% to 35% of them detected once, and 3.5% to 4% sits in the top ten. What was sequenced was central memory CD4+ T cells from blood. These receptors all stem from a young man in good health.

This clone showed up just a few times. This chain connects TRBV6-6 to TRBJ2-3, with 7 bases that match TRBD2. From germline, CDR1 is MNHNY and CDR2 SVGAGI (reference sequence). The CDR3 extends over 15 amino acids. V dropped 5 bases and J dropped 6; count of bases not matched to a gene: 11. This CDR3 reads CASSPGLGVRDTQYF. The CDR3 DNA reads as TGTGCCAGCAGTCCCGGACTAGGAGTTCGTGATACGCAGTATTTT.

This clone has just a few counts. The rearrangement links TRBV6-1 to TRBJ2-7; D could derive from TRBD1 or TRBD2 (5 bases each). V shed 6 bases and J shed 6 bases, with 12 bases lying between them. From germline, CDR1 is MNHNS and CDR2 SASEGT. This CDR3 has 12 residues. CDR3 coding DNA: TGTGCCAGCAGCTTTGGGACCCCCGAGCAGTACTTC. This gives the protein CASSFGTPEQYF.

The V and J genes are TRBV6-5 and TRBJ1-1, with D possibly being TRBD1 (6 bases). This CDR3 has 14 amino acids. Looked up from germline, CDR1 is MNHEY and CDR2 is SVGAGI. V lost 5 bases and J lost 5, with 15 bases in between. The CDR3 here is CASSGGGPRTEAFF. The CDR3 DNA sequence: TGTGCCAGCAGTGGGGGCGGGCCGAGGACTGAAGCTTTCTTT.

This clone was detected a few times. The chain carries TRBV30 and TRBJ2-2; perhaps TRBD1 as D (5 bases). Germline CDR1 is GTSNPN and CDR2 is SVGIG (reference sequence). V gave up 1 base and J gave up 7 bases, with 13 bases separating them. This CDR3 has 14 amino acids. The CDR3 here is CAWSGTYPGGELFF. DNA for the CDR3: TGTGCCTGGAGTGGGACATATCCGGGCGGGGAGCTGTTTTTT.

The V call is TRBV9, the J call TRBJ2-5; D is perhaps TRBD2 (6 bases). This CDR3 has 16 residues. V lost 0 bases and J lost 0, with 12 bases in between. In germline, CDR1 is SGDLS, CDR2 YYNGEE. As DNA, the CDR3 is TGTGCCAGCAGCGTAGGGACTAACCCAAACCAAGAGACCCAGTACTTC. Translation: CASSVGTNPNQETQYF.

This clone was counted between two and nine times. The chain couples TRBV5-1 to TRBJ2-5; D is uncertain. The CDR3 runs 14 residues. Germline values: CDR1 SGHRS, CDR2 YFSETQ. Trimming removed 4 bases at V and 1 base at J, with 11 bases between. CDR3 nucleotide sequence: TGCGCCAGCAGCGCTCGGACGGGCCAAGAGACCCAGTACTTC. It is translated as CASSARTGQETQYF.

In this sample, this clone turned up a few times. The chain has TRBV29-1 and TRBJ2-3, with a possible D match to TRBD2 (6 bases). This CDR3 comprises 15 residues. CDR1 SQVTM and CDR2 ANQGSEA come from the germline V gene. V lost 1 base, J lost 2 bases, and 13 bases lay in between. CDR3 nucleotide sequence: TGCAGCGTTGAAGGGGGGGTGGACCACACAGATACGCAGTATTTT. Protein: CSVEGGVDHTDTQYF.

This clone has more than one count but fewer than ten. This chain connects TRBV11-2 to TRBJ2-1, with TRBD2 identical over 9 bases. CDR3 size: 15 residues. Germline lookup yields CDR1 SGHAT and CDR2 FQNNGV. The junction had 6 bases not matched to a gene; V was cut back by 4 bases and J by 5 bases. CDR3 region: CASSSIQRGDNEQFF. Here the CDR3 DNA reads TGTGCCAGCAGCTCAATACAGCGGGGGGACAATGAGCAGTTCTTC.

The chain carries TRBV19 and TRBJ1-2, with D possibly being TRBD1 (5 bases). Germline lookup yields CDR1 LNHDA and CDR2 SQIVND (reference sequence). The V end was cut by 9 bases, the J end by 8 bases, with 13 bases between. CDR3 length: 11 residues. CDR3 sequence reads: CASEAGTGYTF. The CDR3 DNA reads TGTGCCAGCGAGGCAGGGACCGGCTACACCTTC.

The rearrangement links TRBV11-2 to TRBJ2-5; a weak D match, TRBD2 (6 bases). The CDR3 length is 13 residues. The germline gives CDR1 SGHAT, CDR2 FQNNGV. V lost 1 base and J lost 8, with 11 bases in between. The DNA of the CDR3 is TGTGCCAGCAGCTTAGGGGCGGGAAGCACCCAGTACTTC. Protein product: CASSLGAGSTQYF.

This clone was recorded a few times. The chain links TRBV30 to TRBJ2-1, with D unresolved. V was clipped by 2 bases and J by 4 bases, with 6 bases between them. Germline V gene data show CDR1 as GTSNPN and CDR2 as SVGIG (reference sequence). This CDR3 region has 12 residues. The CDR3 here is CAWSRLYNEQFF. The DNA for the CDR3 is TGTGCCTGGAGTAGACTGTACAATGAGCAGTTCTTC.

CDR3 in amino acids: CATSSRENSPQHF. The CDR3 DNA sequence: TGTGCCACCAGCAGCAGGGAAAACAGCCCCCAGCATTTT. This rearrangement joins TRBV15 to TRBJ1-5; TRBD1 is a possible D gene (5 bases). V gave up 3 bases and J gave up 10 bases, with 13 bases separating them. This CDR3 is 13 amino acids long. Germline CDR1 and CDR2: LNHNV and YYDKDF (reference sequence).

The sample holds a few counts of this clone. This rearrangement joins TRBV7-9 to TRBJ1-6, with 7 bases fitting TRBD1. Germline V gives CDR1 SEHNR, CDR2 FQNEAQ (reference sequence). With V trimmed by 7 bases and J by 7 bases, 7 bases remained unmatched. The CDR3 covers 14 residues. The CDR3 reads CASTPNRGNSPLHF. The CDR3 DNA sequence: TGTGCCAGCACCCCGAACAGGGGAAATTCACCCCTCCACTTT.

This clone turned up a few times. For the CDR3, the DNA is TGTGCCTGGAGTCAGGGGACAGTTCCCAATCAGCCCCAGCATTTT. Amino acid sequence: CAWSQGTVPNQPQHF. The gene calls are TRBV30 and TRBJ1-5; 7 bases line up with TRBD1. With V trimmed by 2 bases and J by 3 bases, 7 bases remained unmatched. The germline V gene has CDR1 GTSNPN and CDR2 SVGIG (reference sequence). The CDR3 is made up of 15 amino acids.

The V and J genes are TRBV5-4 and TRBJ2-1, with D uncertain. The CDR3 length is 15 residues. Germline V gives CDR1 SGHNT, CDR2 YYREEE (reference sequence). Deletions cut 4 bases from V and 7 bases from J, with 18 bases between. The DNA of the CDR3 is TGTGCCAGCAGCCTGAGGCTAGAGTCGGCAAATGAGCAGTTCTTC. Protein sequence: CASSLRLESANEQFF.

In DNA, the CDR3 is TGCGCCAGCGGCTCTCCCGAGAGGCCGGGCGGAGGCTACACCTTC. Protein: CASGSPERPGGGYTF. The chain combines TRBV23-1 with TRBJ1-2, with D uncertain. TRBV23-1 is flagged as an ORF with uncertain function. The V and J ends lost 8 bases and 8 bases respectively, with 24 bases between them. This CDR3 has 15 residues.

This clone was picked up a small number of times. The V gene is TRBV4-1, the J gene TRBJ2-1; TRBD2 agrees at 10 bases. This CDR3 is built from 14 residues. V lost 3 bases and J lost 11; bases outside the gene matches: 7. Germline CDR1 reads MGHRA; CDR2 reads YSYEKL. CDR3 DNA sequence: TGCGCCAGCAGCCAGAGGACTAGCGGATTTCAGCAGTTCTTC. This gives the protein CASSQRTSGFQQFF.

This clone was detected only a few times. The chain recombines TRBV2 with TRBJ1-1; D not certain. The V gene lost 3 bases and the J gene lost 4 bases, with 6 bases spanning the gap. Germline V gene sequence: CDR1 SNHLY, CDR2 FYNNEI. CDR3 size: 12 residues. The CDR3 sequence: CASSDPGTEAFF. The DNA of the CDR3 is TGTGCCAGCAGTGACCCCGGCACTGAAGCTTTCTTT.

The V and J genes are TRBV7-9 and TRBJ2-7; possible D gene TRBD1, 6 bases. Trimming pared 5 bases from V and 9 bases from J, leaving 20 bases between. The CDR3 consists of 14 residues. In germline, CDR1 is SEHNR, CDR2 FQNEAQ (reference sequence). CDR3 residues: CASSRPTGARRQYF. DNA of the CDR3: TGTGCCAGCAGCCGCCCGACAGGTGCGCGTCGGCAGTACTTC.

There are a few counts of this clone. The chain joins TRBV11-2 to TRBJ2-3; the match to TRBD2 covers 7 bases. CDR1 is SGHAT, CDR2 FQNNGV, per germline. J gave up 0 bases and V 3 bases, and 3 bases lay outside the gene matches. The length of the CDR3 is 15 residues. The CDR3 loop reads CASSFLAASTDTQYF. The CDR3 DNA reads as TGTGCCAGCAGCTTCCTAGCGGCGAGCACAGATACGCAGTATTTT.

The chain uses TRBV14 and TRBJ2-3; TRBD2 matches 8 bases. Germline V lookup: CDR1 SGHDN, CDR2 FVKESK. CDR3 length equals 15 residues. Losses at the gene ends were 4 bases for V and 0 bases for J; bases not matched to a gene: 3. The CDR3 region has the DNA TGTGCCAGCAGCCTAGCGGGGCTTAGCACAGATACGCAGTATTTT. This encodes CASSLAGLSTDTQYF.

A few counts support this clone. The V call is TRBV4-3, the J call TRBJ2-7; the D call may be TRBD1 or TRBD2 (5 bases each). CDR1 and CDR2 (germline): LGHNA, YSLEER. The CDR3 length is 15 residues. V gave up 4 bases and J gave up 5 bases, with 18 bases separating them. CDR3 loop: CASSLGGASRDEQYF. In DNA, the CDR3 is TGCGCCAGCAGCCTCGGAGGAGCTAGCAGGGACGAGCAGTACTTC.

The sample holds a few counts of this clone. V gene TRBV5-5 combines with J gene TRBJ1-1, with D hard to call. The CDR3 has 11 amino acids. The ends were cut back, 2 bases at V and 8 bases at J, with 7 bases in the middle. Germline lookup yields CDR1 SGHKS and CDR2 YYEKEE (reference sequence). CDR3 nucleotide sequence: TGTGCCAGCAGCTTTAAACAGGAAGCTTTCTTT. Translation gives CASSFKQEAFF. Combining the CDR3 with reference TRBV5-5 and TRBJ1-1 gives the whole variable domain DAGVTQSPTHLIKTRGQQVTLRCSPISGHKSVSWYQQVLGQGPQFIFQYYEKEERGRGNFPDRFSARQFPNYSSELNVNALLLGDSALYLCASSFKQEAFFGQGTRLTVV.

The CDR3 bases are TGCAGCGTTGGAGGGCCCCGTGGGACTAGCGGGAGGTTGGATACGCAGTATTTT. Amino acid sequence: CSVGGPRGTSGRLDTQYF. The rearrangement links TRBV29-1 to TRBJ2-3; 15 bases are a match to TRBD2. Losses at the gene ends were 4 bases for V and 6 bases for J; bases not matched to a gene: 14. The CDR3 runs 18 residues. Germline values: CDR1 SQVTM, CDR2 ANQGSEA.